This TCR beta chain was observed in a study of blood T cell repertoires in COVID-19. Across the study: Whether acute or convalescent, the COVID-19 samples came from the United States, Italy and Spain.

Germline loops: CDR1 MNHEY, CDR2 SVGAGI. With 8 bases removed from V and 0 bases from J, the gap between germline ends came to 13 bases. The CDR3 totals 14 residues. Per the study methods: For nucleated cells, counts were estimated from reference gene primer amplification. Using immunoSEQ multiplex PCR, the repertoire was profiled, and TCRdb retains in-frame clones only, with some absent. V and J calls and clone size are as listed in that table; D and trimming were resolved from the DNA. The repertoire has just over 250,000 clones, about nine tenths of them found once; the top ten carry roughly 4%. Sequencing was done on a sample of peripheral blood. The chain uses TRBV6-5 and TRBJ1-1, with a tentative D call TRBD1 (5 bases). This sequence originates from a man aged 55 to 69 who had recovered from COVID-19. The chain's CDR3 is CASSQTDMNTEAFF. The DNA for the CDR3 is TGTGCCAGCTCCCAGACAGACATGAACACTGAAGCTTTCTTT.